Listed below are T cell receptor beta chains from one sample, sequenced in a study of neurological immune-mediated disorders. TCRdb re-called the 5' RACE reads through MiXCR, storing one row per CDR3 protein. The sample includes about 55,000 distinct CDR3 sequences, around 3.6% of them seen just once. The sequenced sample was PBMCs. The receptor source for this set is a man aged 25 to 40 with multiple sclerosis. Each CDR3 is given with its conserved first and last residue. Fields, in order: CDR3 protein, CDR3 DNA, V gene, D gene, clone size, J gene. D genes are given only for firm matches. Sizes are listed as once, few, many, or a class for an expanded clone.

CASSYGRDRERGYTF	TGTGCCAGCAGTTACGGCCGGGACAGGGAACGAGGCTACACCTTC	TRBV6-5	TRBD1	many	TRBJ1-2
CASSLVTEGTDTQYF	TGTGCCAGCAGCTTAGTTACAGAGGGCACAGATACGCAGTATTTT	TRBV7-2	-	many	TRBJ2-3
CASSLGLTNTEAFF	TGTGCCAGCAGCTTAGGACTGACGAACACTGAAGCTTTCTTT	TRBV7-2	-	many	TRBJ1-1
CASSRTSGRTNEQFF	TGTGCCAGCAGTCGGACTAGCGGGAGAACTAATGAGCAGTTCTTC	TRBV6-5	TRBD2	many	TRBJ2-1
CASTLGQGVRTDTQYF	TGTGCCAGCACCTTAGGACAGGGGGTAAGGACAGATACGCAGTATTTT	TRBV28	TRBD1	many	TRBJ2-3
CASSFVFREGAETQYF	TGTGCCAGCAGTTTTGTATTTCGTGAGGGGGCGGAGACCCAGTACTTC	TRBV28	TRBD1	many	TRBJ2-5
CSAEESDDTEAFF	TGCAGTGCCGAGGAGTCAGACGACACTGAAGCTTTCTTT	TRBV20-1	-	medium-sized	TRBJ1-1
CASSLQGELQPQHF	TGTGCCAGCAGCTTACAGGGGGAACTTCAGCCCCAGCATTTT	TRBV2	TRBD1	many	TRBJ1-5
CSARGTRDEQYF	TGCAGTGCTAGAGGGACACGGGACGAGCAGTACTTC	TRBV20-1	-	many	TRBJ2-7
CSARDRVPDTQYF	TGCAGTGCTAGAGACAGGGTCCCCGATACGCAGTATTTT	TRBV20-1	-	many	TRBJ2-3
CSVSANTEAFF	TGCAGCGTTTCAGCAAACACTGAAGCTTTCTTT	TRBV29-1	-	many	TRBJ1-1
CASSFGGTGQPQNF	TGTGCCAGCAGTTTCGGTGGGACCGGTCAGCCCCAGAATTTT	TRBV12-3/TRBV12-4	-	few	TRBJ1-5
CSARDGGSHGELFF	TGCAGTGCTAGAGACGGGGGGAGTCACGGGGAGCTGTTTTTT	TRBV20-1	TRBD2	many	TRBJ2-2
CASSASDTTYNSPLHF	TGTGCCAGCAGTGCAAGCGACACCACCTATAATTCACCCCTCCACTTT	TRBV12-3/TRBV12-4	-	many	TRBJ1-6
CSARRGGNTEAFF	TGCAGTGCTCGGAGGGGCGGGAACACTGAAGCTTTCTTT	TRBV20-1	-	many	TRBJ1-1
CASRMGANTEAFF	TGTGCCAGCAGGATGGGAGCAAACACTGAAGCTTTCTTT	TRBV28	-	many	TRBJ1-1